What follows are 2 T cell receptor beta chains derived from one specimen sequenced in a study of T cell repertoires in cytomegalovirus infection. Their target antigens are unknown. TCRdb analysed the reads with MiXCR anew, one entry per CDR3 protein. Counted here are about 270,000 distinct CDR3 sequences, 22% occurring once; the ten biggest clones make up roughly 19%. The source was cultured PBMCs, collected from culture after CMV antigen stimulation. All receptors derive from a human donor in good health (CMV status not recorded). Some clones in this sample may be carry-over from other donors' samples.

The gene calls are TRBV10-3 and TRBJ1-1; a possible D gene is TRBD1 (5 bases). Trimming removed 6 bases from V and 2 bases from J, with 10 bases in between. The CDR3 loop spans 13 amino acids. In germline, CDR1 is ENHRY, CDR2 SYGVKD. CDR3 region: CAIRVDINTEAFF. As DNA, the CDR3 is TGTGCCATCAGGGTGGACATTAACACTGAAGCTTTCTTT.

In its sample, this clonotype was seen many times. V usage is TRBV5-8 and J usage is TRBJ2-1, with TRBD2 identical over 8 bases. This CDR3 contains 16 residues. Germline V CDR1 and CDR2: SGHTS, YDEGEE. Trimming took 4 bases from V and 3 from J; bases not matched to a gene: 9. The CDR3 reads CASSLGLDGRYNEQFF. The CDR3 region has the DNA TGTGCCAGCAGCCTGGGACTAGACGGACGCTACAATGAGCAGTTCTTC.